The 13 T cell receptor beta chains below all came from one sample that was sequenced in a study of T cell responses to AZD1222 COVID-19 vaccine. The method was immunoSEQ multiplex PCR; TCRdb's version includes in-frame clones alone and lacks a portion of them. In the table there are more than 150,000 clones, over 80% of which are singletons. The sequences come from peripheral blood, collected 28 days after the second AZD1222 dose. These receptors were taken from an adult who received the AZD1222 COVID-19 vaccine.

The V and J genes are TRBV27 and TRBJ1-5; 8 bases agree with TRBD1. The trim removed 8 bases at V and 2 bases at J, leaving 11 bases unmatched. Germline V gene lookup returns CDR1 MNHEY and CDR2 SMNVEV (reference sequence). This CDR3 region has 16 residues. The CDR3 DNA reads TGTGCCAGCCGGCCGGGGTTACAGGGGGGCAATCAGCCCCAGCATTTT. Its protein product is CASRPGLQGGNQPQHF.

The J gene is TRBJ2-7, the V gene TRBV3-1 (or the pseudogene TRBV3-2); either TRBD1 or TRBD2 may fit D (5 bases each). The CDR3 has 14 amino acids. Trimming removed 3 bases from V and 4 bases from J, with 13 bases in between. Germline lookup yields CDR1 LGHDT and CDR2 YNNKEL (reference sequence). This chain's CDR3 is CASSHPGPKYEQYF. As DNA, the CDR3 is TGTGCCAGCAGCCATCCGGGACCAAAATACGAGCAGTACTTC.

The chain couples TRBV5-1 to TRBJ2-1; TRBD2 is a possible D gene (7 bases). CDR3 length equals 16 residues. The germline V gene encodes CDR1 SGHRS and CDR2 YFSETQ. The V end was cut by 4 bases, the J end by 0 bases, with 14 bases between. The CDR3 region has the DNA TGCGCCAGCAGCGGGGAGGGGGTTACCTCCTACAATGAGCAGTTCTTC. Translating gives CASSGEGVTSYNEQFF.

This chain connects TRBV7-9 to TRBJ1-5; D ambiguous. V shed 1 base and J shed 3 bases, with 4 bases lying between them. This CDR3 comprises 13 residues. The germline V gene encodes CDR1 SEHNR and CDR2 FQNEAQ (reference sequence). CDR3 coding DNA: TGTGCCAGCAGCTTAGAGTCCAATCAGCCCCAGCATTTT. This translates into CASSLESNQPQHF. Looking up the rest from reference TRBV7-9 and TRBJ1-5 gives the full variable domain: DTGVSQNPRHKITKRGQNVTFRCDPISEHNRLYWYRQTLGQGPEFLTYFQNEAQLEKSRLLSDRFSAERPKGSFSTLEIQRTEQGDSAMYLCASSLESNQPQHFGDGTRLSIL.

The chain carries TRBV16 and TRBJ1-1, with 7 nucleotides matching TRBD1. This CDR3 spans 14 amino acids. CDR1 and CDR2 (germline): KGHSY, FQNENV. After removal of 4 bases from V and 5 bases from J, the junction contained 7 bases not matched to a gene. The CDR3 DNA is TGTGCCAGCAGCCTAAACAGGGGAGGAACTGAAGCTTTCTTT. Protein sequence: CASSLNRGGTEAFF.

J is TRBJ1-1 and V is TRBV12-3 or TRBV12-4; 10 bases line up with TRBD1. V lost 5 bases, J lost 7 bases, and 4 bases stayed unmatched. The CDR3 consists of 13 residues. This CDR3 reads CASSNRDRGEAFF. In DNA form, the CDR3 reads TGTGCCAGCAGTAACCGGGACAGGGGTGAAGCTTTCTTT.

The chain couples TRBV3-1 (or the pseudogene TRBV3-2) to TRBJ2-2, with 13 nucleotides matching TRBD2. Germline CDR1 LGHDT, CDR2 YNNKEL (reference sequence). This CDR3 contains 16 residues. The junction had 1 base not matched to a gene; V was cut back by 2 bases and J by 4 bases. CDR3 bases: TGTGCCAGCAGCCAAAGGACTAGCGGGGGCACCGGGGAGCTGTTTTTT. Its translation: CASSQRTSGGTGELFF.

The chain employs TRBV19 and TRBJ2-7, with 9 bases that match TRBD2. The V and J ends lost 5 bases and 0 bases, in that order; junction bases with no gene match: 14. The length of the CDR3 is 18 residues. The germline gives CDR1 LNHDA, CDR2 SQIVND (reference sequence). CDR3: CASSQKRARTSDSYEQYF. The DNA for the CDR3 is TGTGCCAGTAGTCAAAAAAGAGCCAGGACTAGCGACTCCTACGAGCAGTACTTC.

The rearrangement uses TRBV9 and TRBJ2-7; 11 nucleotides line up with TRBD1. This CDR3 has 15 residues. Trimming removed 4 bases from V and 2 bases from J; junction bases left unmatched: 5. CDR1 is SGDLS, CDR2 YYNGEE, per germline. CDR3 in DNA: TGTGCCAGCAGCAAAGGGACAGGGGGAACCTACGAGCAGTACTTC. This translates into CASSKGTGGTYEQYF.

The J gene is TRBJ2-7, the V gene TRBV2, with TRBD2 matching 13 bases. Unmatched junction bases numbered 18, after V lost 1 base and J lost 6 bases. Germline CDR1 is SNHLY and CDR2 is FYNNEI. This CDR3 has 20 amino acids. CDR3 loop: CASSEVPGTSGKGSLGEQYF. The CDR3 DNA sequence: TGTGCCAGCAGTGAAGTTCCAGGGACTAGCGGGAAAGGTAGCCTGGGCGAGCAGTACTTC.

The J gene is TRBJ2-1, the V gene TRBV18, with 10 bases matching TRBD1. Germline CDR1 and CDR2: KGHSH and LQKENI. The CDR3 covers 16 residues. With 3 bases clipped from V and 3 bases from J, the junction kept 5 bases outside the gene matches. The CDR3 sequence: CASSPIGTGVYNEQFF. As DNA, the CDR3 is TGTGCCAGCTCACCGATCGGGACAGGGGTCTACAATGAGCAGTTCTTC.

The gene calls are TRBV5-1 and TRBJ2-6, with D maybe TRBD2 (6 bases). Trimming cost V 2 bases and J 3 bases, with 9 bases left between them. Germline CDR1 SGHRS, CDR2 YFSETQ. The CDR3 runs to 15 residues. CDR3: CASSFSGGGANVLTF. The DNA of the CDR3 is TGCGCCAGCAGCTTTTCCGGGGGTGGGGCCAACGTCCTGACTTTC. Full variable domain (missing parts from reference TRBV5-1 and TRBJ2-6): KAGVTQTPRYLIKTRGQQVTLSCSPISGHRSVSWYQQTPGQGLQFLFEYFSETQRNKGNFPGRFSGRQFSNSRSEMNVSTLELGDSALYLCASSFSGGGANVLTFGAGSRLTVL.

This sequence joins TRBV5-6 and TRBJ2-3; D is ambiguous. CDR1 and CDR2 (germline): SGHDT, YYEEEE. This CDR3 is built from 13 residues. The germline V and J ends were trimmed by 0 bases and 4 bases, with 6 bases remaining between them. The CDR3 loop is CASSLVSSDTQYF. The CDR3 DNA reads TGTGCCAGCAGCTTGGTATCTTCAGATACGCAGTATTTT.